One sample yielded the 3 T cell receptor beta chains listed below, sequenced in a study of CD8+ T cells in alopecia areata. As for treatment: oral pan-JAK inhibitor, 5-10 mg twice daily. cDNA prepared by RNA extraction and subsequent reverse transcription served as the template for sequencing. The table came from immunoSEQ multiplex PCR; TCRdb's copy has only in-frame clones and leaves some out. The table includes approximately 170,000 clones, approximately 60% detected once. This sample comprised CD4+ T cells sorted from blood, obtained at week 24, from a patient treated with tofacitinib. The receptors were sampled from a human donor with alopecia areata.

The gene calls are TRBV27 and TRBJ2-3; 10 bases align to TRBD2. The germline CDR1 and CDR2 sequences are MNHEY and SMNVEV (reference sequence). The CDR3 totals 15 residues. Germline trimming cut 5 bases from V and 6 bases from J; bases unmatched to any gene: 8. Here the CDR3 DNA reads TGTGCCAGCAGTCTAAGTAGCGGGGGGAGGGATACGCAGTATTTT. Its translation: CASSLSSGGRDTQYF.

The CDR3 sequence: CASRLVGRVYGYTF. DNA of the CDR3: TGTGCCAGCAGATTGGTGGGCAGGGTCTATGGCTACACCTTC. V and J are TRBV7-9 and TRBJ1-2; tentative D call: TRBD1 (5 bases). V lost 6 bases and J 4 bases, leaving 15 bases between the germline ends. The CDR3 has 14 residues. Germline values: CDR1 SEHNR, CDR2 FQNEAQ (reference sequence).

CDR3 loop: CASSPEVAGANVLTF. The CDR3 DNA follows: TGCGCCAGCAGCCCGGAGGTCGCTGGGGCCAACGTCCTGACTTTC. J is TRBJ2-6 and V is TRBV5-1; a possible D gene is TRBD2 (5 bases). Germline V gene data show CDR1 as SGHRS and CDR2 as YFSETQ. This CDR3 is built from 15 residues. Trimming shortened V by 4 bases and J by 2 bases, and 10 bases separated the two germline ends.